This TCR beta chain emerged from a study of cytomegalovirus exposure and HLA in healthy donors. The study, taken as a whole, reports: The study had only CMV serostatus as immune exposure information. Using a false discovery rate of 0.05, a later analysis showed that about 16,000 TCR beta sequences were associated with HLA alleles. The authors listed around 150 TCR beta chains as cytomegalovirus-associated.

Worth noting for this clone: The antigen remains unidentified.

The germline gives CDR1 PRHDT, CDR2 FYEKMQ (reference sequence). J gave up 11 bases and V 5 bases, and 8 bases lay outside the gene matches. CDR3 length: 14 amino acids. Primers included in the PCR were 60 Vbeta and 13 Jbeta primers. Only in-frame clones appear in the TCRdb table, and some are missing; sequencing was by immunoSEQ multiplex PCR. The sample lists about 95,000 clones, approximately 72% occurring once. The specimen was PBMCs. The chain uses TRBV13 and TRBJ1-6; 8 bases map to TRBD1. The receptor was derived from a man aged 18 to 29 in good health and CMV-seropositive. The CDR3 sequence is CASSSGQGGPPLHF. CDR3 DNA: TGTGCCAGCAGCAGCGGACAGGGTGGGCCACCCCTCCACTTT.